This TCR beta chain was sequenced for a study of tumor-infiltrating lymphocytes in oesophageal squamous cell carcinoma. The CDR3 extends over 14 amino acids. TCRdb processed the PCR reads anew with MiXCR; each CDR3 protein has one entry. There are about 12,000 distinct CDR3 sequences in the sample; roughly half occur only once, and about 14% lies in the top ten. The source material was normal esophageal tissue next to the tumor. This sequence joins TRBV12-3 or TRBV12-4 and TRBJ2-5, with a weak D call TRBD1 (6 bases). The DNA end is more similar to TRBJ2-7, so the J call may be wrong. The TCR was taken from a male donor with esophageal squamous cell carcinoma. The CDR3 sequence is CASSRGHSSYEQYF. DNA for the CDR3: TGTGCCAGCAGTAGGGGACATAGCTCCTACGAGCAGTACTTC.